This T cell receptor beta chain was sequenced during a study of cytomegalovirus exposure and HLA in healthy donors. The PCR contained 60 Vbeta and 13 Jbeta primers. This table comes from immunoSEQ multiplex PCR, and its TCRdb copy is limited to in-frame clones, with some not included. The sample lists approximately 95,000 clones, 81% occurring once. Study-level points and caveats: Presence/absence analysis assumed near-uniform sequencing depth across donors. Reportedly, diagnosis of cytomegalovirus status by the classifier showed high specificity and sensitivity. TCR beta V- and J-gene trimming, according to a later analysis, was linked to a missense DCLRE1C variant. In vitro data verified a few CMV-associated chains as specific for CMV antigens.

As concerns this clone: Its specificity is not known.

The sequence derives from a woman in her 70s in good health and CMV-seropositive. Sequencing input: PBMCs.

The CDR3 DNA sequence: TGTGCCAGCAGCGTAGATTCAGGGGTAGGAACTGAAGCTTTCTTT. This translates into CASSVDSGVGTEAFF. The chain uses TRBV9 and TRBJ1-1, with D possibly being TRBD1 (6 bases). Germline-derived CDR1 and CDR2 are SGDLS and YYNGEE. V lost 0 bases, J lost 5 bases, and 14 bases lay in between. The CDR3 sequence is 15 residues long.